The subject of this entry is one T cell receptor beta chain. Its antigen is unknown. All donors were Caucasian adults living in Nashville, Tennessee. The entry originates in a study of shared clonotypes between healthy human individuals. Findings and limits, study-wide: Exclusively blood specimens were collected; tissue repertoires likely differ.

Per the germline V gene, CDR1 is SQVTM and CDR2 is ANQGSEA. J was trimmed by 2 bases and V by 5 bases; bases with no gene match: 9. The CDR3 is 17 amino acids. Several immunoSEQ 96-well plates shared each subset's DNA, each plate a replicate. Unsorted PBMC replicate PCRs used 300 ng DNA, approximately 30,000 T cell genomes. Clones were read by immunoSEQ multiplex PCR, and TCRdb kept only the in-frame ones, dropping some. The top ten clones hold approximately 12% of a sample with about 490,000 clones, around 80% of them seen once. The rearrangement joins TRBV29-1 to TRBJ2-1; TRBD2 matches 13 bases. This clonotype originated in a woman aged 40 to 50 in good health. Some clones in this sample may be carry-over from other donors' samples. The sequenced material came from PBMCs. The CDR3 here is CSVSLRTSGRPYNEQFF. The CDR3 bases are TGCAGCGTTTCCCTCAGGACTAGCGGGAGACCCTACAATGAGCAGTTCTTC.